Listed below are T cell receptor beta chains from one sample, sequenced in a study of identifying expanded T cells in peripheral blood. Repertoires were generated with immunoSEQ multiplex PCR, while TCRdb's copy carries only in-frame clones and drops some. The sample holds approximately 110,000 clones, around 88% seen once. Sequenced sample: blood. Source of these receptors: a person aged 18 to 69 in good health. CDR3s include the opening cysteine and the closing phenylalanine or tryptophan. D genes are given only for firm matches. A row's size may be missing; if present it is once, few, many or a size class.

d_gene: NA
v_gene: TRBV7-2
j_gene: TRBJ1-2
abundance: NA
CDR3aa: CASSLFDNYGYTF
CDR3nt: TGTGCCAGCAGCTTATTCGATAACTATGGCTACACCTTC

d_gene: TRBD1
v_gene: TRBV5-1
j_gene: TRBJ2-3
abundance: NA
CDR3aa: CASSLFGTAPRTDTQYF
CDR3nt: TGCGCCAGCAGCTTATTCGGGACAGCCCCTCGCACAGATACGCAGTATTTT

d_gene: NA
v_gene: TRBV6-5
j_gene: TRBJ1-2
abundance: NA
CDR3aa: CASSRTIGYGYTF
CDR3nt: TGTGCCAGCAGTAGGACAATTGGCTATGGCTACACCTTC

d_gene: NA
v_gene: TRBV9
j_gene: TRBJ2-3
abundance: NA
CDR3aa: CASSFYHTDTQYF
CDR3nt: TGTGCCAGCAGCTTTTACCACACAGATACGCAGTATTTT

d_gene: NA
v_gene: TRBV7-9
j_gene: TRBJ1-3
abundance: NA
CDR3aa: CASSPKGDHGNTIYF
CDR3nt: TGTGCCAGCAGCCCAAAAGGGGACCATGGAAACACCATATATTTT

d_gene: NA
v_gene: TRBV7-2
j_gene: TRBJ1-5
abundance: NA
CDR3aa: CASSSFHGNQPQHF
CDR3nt: TGTGCCAGCAGCTCCTTCCACGGCAATCAGCCCCAGCATTTT

d_gene: NA
v_gene: TRBV13
j_gene: TRBJ2-1
abundance: once
CDR3aa: CASSTRTNYNEQFF
CDR3nt: TGTGCCAGCAGCACCAGGACTAACTACAATGAGCAGTTCTTC

d_gene: NA
v_gene: TRBV5-6
j_gene: TRBJ1-1
abundance: NA
CDR3aa: CASRGLYVNTEAFF
CDR3nt: TGTGCCAGCAGGGGCTTATACGTGAACACTGAAGCTTTCTTT

d_gene: NA
v_gene: TRBV5-6
j_gene: TRBJ2-1
abundance: NA
CDR3aa: CASSLSLARSYNEQFF
CDR3nt: TGTGCCAGCAGCTTGTCCCTAGCGAGAAGCTACAATGAGCAGTTCTTC

d_gene: NA
v_gene: TRBV5-4
j_gene: TRBJ1-2
abundance: NA
CDR3aa: CASSLAGENYGYTF
CDR3nt: TGTGCCAGCAGCTTGGCCGGGGAAAACTATGGCTACACCTTC

d_gene: NA
v_gene: TRBV28
j_gene: TRBJ2-1
abundance: NA
CDR3aa: CASSSHLGLSSYNEQFF
CDR3nt: TGTGCCAGCAGTTCACACCTGGGACTGAGCTCCTACAATGAGCAGTTCTTC

d_gene: NA
v_gene: TRBV9
j_gene: TRBJ2-1
abundance: NA
CDR3aa: CASSALARGGYNEQFF
CDR3nt: TGTGCCAGCAGCGCCCTGGCCCGGGGCGGGTACAATGAGCAGTTCTTC

d_gene: NA
v_gene: TRBV5-1
j_gene: TRBJ1-4
abundance: NA
CDR3aa: CASSETTDPNEKLFF
CDR3nt: TGCGCCAGCAGCGAGACGACAGACCCTAATGAAAAACTGTTTTTT

d_gene: TRBD1
v_gene: TRBV2
j_gene: TRBJ2-7
abundance: NA
CDR3aa: CASSEGGTGDYEQYF
CDR3nt: TGTGCCAGCAGTGAAGGGGGGACAGGGGATTACGAGCAGTACTTC

d_gene: NA
v_gene: TRBV6-5
j_gene: TRBJ1-6
abundance: NA
CDR3aa: CASSYVATTSPLHF
CDR3nt: TGTGCCAGCAGTTACGTAGCCACGACCTCACCCCTCCACTTT

d_gene: TRBD1
v_gene: TRBV28
j_gene: TRBJ2-7
abundance: NA
CDR3aa: CARVPGQGGAYEQYF
CDR3nt: TGTGCCAGGGTCCCCGGACAGGGGGGGGCCTACGAGCAGTACTTC

d_gene: TRBD1
v_gene: TRBV11-3
j_gene: TRBJ2-7
abundance: once
CDR3aa: CASSPVRGQGAYEQYF
CDR3nt: TGTGCCAGCAGCCCAGTCCGGGGACAGGGGGCTTACGAGCAGTACTTC

d_gene: NA
v_gene: TRBV7-6
j_gene: TRBJ2-3
abundance: NA
CDR3aa: CASSLWTGATDTQYF
CDR3nt: TGTGCCAGCAGCTTATGGACGGGGGCGACAGATACGCAGTATTTT

d_gene: TRBD2
v_gene: TRBV7-2
j_gene: TRBJ2-3
abundance: NA
CDR3aa: CASSFPPRTSGGATDTQYF
CDR3nt: TGTGCCAGCAGCTTTCCACCCCGGACTAGCGGGGGGGCGACAGATACGCAGTATTTT

d_gene: TRBD2
v_gene: TRBV7-6
j_gene: TRBJ2-1
abundance: NA
CDR3aa: CASSLRASGYNEQFF
CDR3nt: TGTGCCAGCAGCTTGAGGGCTAGCGGCTACAATGAGCAGTTCTTC

d_gene: TRBD1
v_gene: TRBV6-1
j_gene: TRBJ1-5
abundance: once
CDR3aa: CASRTDRVYQPQHF
CDR3nt: TGTGCCAGCAGGACGGACAGGGTTTATCAGCCCCAGCATTTT

d_gene: NA
v_gene: TRBV19
j_gene: TRBJ2-5
abundance: NA
CDR3aa: CASSRQGGRQETQYF
CDR3nt: TGTGCCAGTAGCCGACAGGGCGGGAGGCAAGAGACCCAGTACTTC

d_gene: TRBD1
v_gene: TRBV11-2
j_gene: TRBJ1-6
abundance: NA
CDR3aa: CASSLDLSRGDSPLHF
CDR3nt: TGTGCCAGCAGCTTAGATCTGAGCAGGGGGGATTCACCCCTCCACTTT

d_gene: NA
v_gene: TRBV18
j_gene: TRBJ1-1
abundance: NA
CDR3aa: CASSPAGVGTEAFF
CDR3nt: TGTGCCAGCTCACCAGCGGGGGTGGGGACTGAAGCTTTCTTT

d_gene: NA
v_gene: TRBV4-1
j_gene: TRBJ2-4
abundance: NA
CDR3aa: CASSHGQFTKNIQYF
CDR3nt: TGCGCCAGCAGCCATGGCCAGTTTACCAAAAACATTCAGTACTTC

d_gene: NA
v_gene: TRBV7-8
j_gene: TRBJ2-1
abundance: NA
CDR3aa: CASSGSQAEQFF
CDR3nt: TGTGCCAGCAGCGGTTCGCAGGCGGAGCAGTTCTTC

d_gene: NA
v_gene: TRBV7-2
j_gene: TRBJ2-7
abundance: NA
CDR3aa: CASSPPGDYEQYF
CDR3nt: TGTGCCAGCAGCCCACCCGGAGACTACGAGCAGTACTTC

d_gene: NA
v_gene: TRBV6-7
j_gene: TRBJ1-6
abundance: NA
CDR3aa: CASSYSTIGSPSPLHF
CDR3nt: TGTGCCAGCAGTTACTCGACTATAGGATCCCCTTCACCCCTCCACTTT

d_gene: TRBD1
v_gene: TRBV7-2
j_gene: TRBJ1-1
abundance: NA
CDR3aa: CASSPTPGTGSKPNTEAFF
CDR3nt: TGTGCCAGCAGCCCCACTCCCGGGACAGGTTCCAAACCGAACACTGAAGCTTTCTTT